The present T cell receptor (beta chain) was sequenced within a study of T cell responses to AZD1222 COVID-19 vaccine. Whole-study findings and limits: Seropositive AZD1222 recipients at baseline numbered only five or six. Most donors were white British, females outnumbered males, and clonal diversity was possibly underestimated. Of spike-specific TCRs, nearly half reportedly target regions left unmutated in variants.

The study pooled second doses at about 4 or about 12 weeks. The CDR3 loop spans 15 amino acids. In germline, CDR1 is SNHLY, CDR2 FYNNEI. Deletions cut 6 bases from V and 3 bases from J, with 15 bases between. Here immunoSEQ multiplex PCR was the method, and the copy in TCRdb shows in-frame clones only, minus some. The data show more than 70,000 clones, 75% to 95% seen once. Points on this clone: Its target is unknown.

The sequence came from an adult who received the AZD1222 COVID-19 vaccine. The V call is TRBV2, the J call TRBJ1-5, with a tentative D call TRBD1 (5 bases). Sequencing used peripheral blood, obtained 28 days after the second AZD1222 dose. CDR3 in DNA: TGTGCCAGCAGGGAAAGGGACTTATTCAATCAGCCCCAGCATTTT. The encoded protein is CASRERDLFNQPQHF.